Below, 23 T cell receptor beta chains from the same sample are listed, as sequenced in a study of T cell repertoires in cytomegalovirus infection. TCRdb passed the reads through MiXCR, listing each CDR3 protein once. Here the sample spans almost 500,000 distinct CDR3 sequences, about 11% being singletons. Material for sequencing was PBMCs. The receptors originated from a human donor in good health (CMV status not recorded). Some clones in this sample may be carry-over from other donors' samples.

This clonotype was recorded at least ten times. The CDR3 nucleotides are TGCGCCAGCAGCTTGAACGCCAAAAATCAAGAGACCCAGTACTTC. It encodes CASSLNAKNQETQYF. J is TRBJ2-5 and V is TRBV5-1; D is unclear. The CDR3 runs to 15 residues. Deletions cut 1 base from V and 2 bases from J, with 12 bases between. Per the germline V gene, CDR1 is SGHRS and CDR2 is YFSETQ.

This clonotype was observed many times. This chain links TRBV7-8 with TRBJ1-1, with D tentatively TRBD1 (5 bases). The ends were cut back, 4 bases at V and 0 bases at J, with 15 bases in the middle. The CDR3 covers 16 residues. Germline CDR1 and CDR2: SGHVS and FQNEAQ. The CDR3 DNA sequence: TGTGCCAGCAGCTCGACACCGGGACGGCTGAACACTGAAGCTTTCTTT. It yields the protein CASSSTPGRLNTEAFF.

This clonotype was observed at least ten times. V gene TRBV7-6 combines with J gene TRBJ2-3; D may be TRBD2 (6 bases). Germline-derived CDR1 and CDR2 are SGHVS and FNYEAQ. V lost 6 bases to trimming and J lost 0 bases, with 16 bases between them. The CDR3 totals 16 residues. For the CDR3, the DNA is TGTGCCAGCAGTTCCGGTGTAGCGGCCAGCACAGATACGCAGTATTTT. This sequence encodes CASSSGVAASTDTQYF. The full variable domain, with the rest looked up from reference TRBV7-6 and TRBJ2-3, is GAGVSQSPRYKVTKRGQDVALRCDPISGHVSLYWYRQALGQGPEFLTYFNYEAQQDKSGLPNDRFSAERPEGSISTLTIQRTEQRDSAMYRCASSSGVAASTDTQYFGPGTRLTVL.

The chain combines TRBV5-1 with TRBJ2-7; D not certain. The CDR3 length is 17 residues. Germline CDR1 and CDR2: SGHRS and YFSETQ. V gave up 0 bases and J gave up 1 base, with 17 bases separating them. CDR3 amino acids: CASSLAFAEVSSYEQYF. For the CDR3, the DNA is TGCGCCAGCAGCTTGGCCTTTGCAGAGGTTAGTTCCTACGAGCAGTACTTC.

This clonotype showed up many times. The rearrangement uses TRBV6-6 and TRBJ1-5; TRBD1 is a possible D gene (6 bases). The CDR3 runs to 16 residues. Between the trimmed V and J ends, which lost 4 bases and 3 bases, there was a span of 16 bases. The germline CDR1 and CDR2 sequences are MNHNY and SVGAGI (reference sequence). The CDR3 coding sequence is TGTGCCAGCAGTTCATCCCAAGGGGGGTCCAATCAGCCCCAGCATTTT. As protein: CASSSSQGGSNQPQHF.

CDR3 nucleotides: TGTGCCAGCAGTTGTGGGGGGGAGCTGTTTTTT. Its protein is CASSCGGELFF. The genes are TRBV12-3 or TRBV12-4 and TRBJ2-2; the D is unclear. CDR3 length: 11 residues. V dropped 4 bases and J dropped 8 bases, with 5 bases sitting between them.

In this sample, this clonotype turned up many times. The chain is built from TRBV24-1 and TRBJ2-6, with no clear D. The CDR3 extends over 16 amino acids. Between the trimmed V and J ends, which lost 3 bases and 4 bases, there was a span of 12 bases. CDR1 is KGHDR and CDR2 is SFDVKD in the germline V gene. The CDR3 spells CATSDLEIRGANVLTF. The CDR3 nucleotides are TGTGCCACCAGTGATCTAGAAATTCGCGGGGCCAACGTCCTGACTTTC.

This clonotype was counted between two and nine times. This sequence joins TRBV10-1 and TRBJ1-2; D ambiguous. CDR1 and CDR2 from the germline V gene are WNHNN and SYGVQD (reference sequence). This CDR3 is 14 amino acids long. The ends were cut back, 3 bases at V and 4 bases at J, with 12 bases in the middle. The CDR3 DNA sequence: TGCGCCAGCAGTGACGGACGAGGAAGCTATGGCTACACCTTC. As protein: CASSDGRGSYGYTF.

The V call is TRBV12-3 or TRBV12-4, the J call TRBJ2-2; 7 positions agree with TRBD1. V was pared by 5 bases and J by 3 bases, with 6 bases of the junction left unmatched. The length of the CDR3 is 15 residues. CDR3 nucleotides: TGTGCCAGCAGTATAAGACAGGGTCACACCGGGGAGCTGTTTTTT. The encoded protein is CASSIRQGHTGELFF.

This clonotype was recorded at least ten times. The genes are TRBV7-9 and TRBJ2-3; D is uncertain. With 5 bases removed from V and 5 bases from J, the gap between germline ends came to 8 bases. Per germline, CDR1 SEHNR and CDR2 FQNEAQ (reference sequence). This CDR3 comprises 12 residues. The CDR3 region has the DNA TGTGCCAGCAGCCCAGTGAGAGATACGCAGTATTTT. This translates into CASSPVRDTQYF.

The chain is built from TRBV24-1 and TRBJ2-1, with D perhaps given as TRBD1 or TRBD2 (5 bases each). Trimming took off 3 bases at V and 5 bases at J, with 7 bases between the two ends. CDR1 is KGHDR, CDR2 SFDVKD, per germline. The CDR3 consists of 13 residues. CDR3 protein: CATSDPGHNEQFF. The CDR3 nucleotides are TGTGCCACCAGTGATCCGGGACACAATGAGCAGTTCTTC.

There are many counts of this clonotype. The chain recombines TRBV11-2 with TRBJ2-1; D perhaps matches TRBD2 (5 bases). Trimming cost V 6 bases and J 0 bases, with 18 bases left between them. This CDR3 region has 17 residues. Germline lookup yields CDR1 SGHAT and CDR2 FQNNGV. CDR3 DNA sequence: TGTGCCAGCAGACGAGGACTCGACGGCAGCTCCTACAATGAGCAGTTCTTC. Translation gives CASRRGLDGSSYNEQFF.

This clonotype was seen at least ten times. This chain connects TRBV6-1 to TRBJ1-2; D remains ambiguous. CDR3 length: 14 amino acids. Looked up from germline, CDR1 is MNHNS and CDR2 is SASEGT. The V end was cut by 6 bases, the J end by 6 bases, with 17 bases between. In DNA, the CDR3 is TGTGCCAGCAGCACGAAGGGCCAAGGGAATGGCTACACCTTC. This gives the protein CASSTKGQGNGYTF.

The sample holds many counts of this clonotype. This sequence joins TRBV10-3 and TRBJ1-5; maybe TRBD1 (5 bases). The CDR3 covers 14 residues. Germline-derived CDR1 and CDR2 are ENHRY and SYGVKD. V lost 3 bases to trimming and J lost 2 bases, with 8 bases between them. The CDR3 DNA reads TGTGCCATCAGTGATCAAGGGGGCAATCAGCCCCAGCATTTT. Protein: CAISDQGGNQPQHF.

This clonotype was counted many times. J is TRBJ1-2 and V is TRBV6-6, with D perhaps TRBD1 (5 bases). CDR3 length equals 14 residues. V lost 6 bases, J lost 4 bases, and 15 bases lay in between. Germline V gene data show CDR1 as MNHNY and CDR2 as SVGAGI (reference sequence). CDR3 in amino acids: CASRPGQEFYGYTF. The CDR3 bases are TGTGCCAGCAGACCGGGGCAGGAATTCTATGGCTACACCTTC.

This clonotype was picked up a small number of times. The chain combines TRBV4-2 with TRBJ2-1; TRBD2 matches 15 bases. The ends lost 1 base at V and 12 bases at J; junction bases unmatched: 4. This CDR3 contains 15 residues. The germline gives CDR1 LGHNA, CDR2 YNFKEQ. CDR3 region: CASSQGRTSGRGQFF. The CDR3 region has the DNA TGTGCCAGCAGCCAAGGGCGGACTAGCGGGAGGGGGCAGTTCTTC.

This clonotype occurred many times. This chain links TRBV29-1 with TRBJ1-1, with D maybe TRBD1 (6 bases). V dropped 4 bases and J dropped 1 base, with 16 bases sitting between them. This CDR3 comprises 15 residues. Looked up from germline, CDR1 is SQVTM and CDR2 is ANQGSEA. CDR3 DNA sequence: TGCAGCGTTGGGTGGGGGGCTCTATCGAACACTGAAGCTTTCTTT. Its protein product is CSVGWGALSNTEAFF.

With regard to this clonotype: A much larger clone sits a single nucleotide away, making a read error possible. V usage is TRBV20-1 and J usage is TRBJ2-1, with 11 bases lining up with TRBD1. This CDR3 spans 14 amino acids. Losses at the gene ends were 7 bases for V and 8 bases for J; bases not matched to a gene: 10. Germline V gene lookup returns CDR1 DFQATT and CDR2 SNEGSKA (reference sequence). CDR3 coding DNA: TGCAGTGAAGGACCGGGACAGGGGGGCGATGAGCAGTTCTTC. Its protein is CSEGPGQGGDEQFF.

In this sample, this clonotype turned up many times. V is TRBV11-2 and J is TRBJ1-4; D unclear. The ends were cut back, 5 bases at V and 8 bases at J, with 18 bases in the middle. CDR1 SGHAT and CDR2 FQNNGV come from the germline V gene. This CDR3 has 15 amino acids. CDR3 in DNA: TGTGCCAGCAGCCCCGCGGTCGGGGTACGAGAAAAACTGTTTTTT. This gives the protein CASSPAVGVREKLFF. Variable domain in full (rest from reference TRBV11-2 and TRBJ1-4): EAGVAQSPRYKIIEKRQSVAFWCNPISGHATLYWYQQILGQGPKLLIQFQNNGVVDDSQLPKDRFSAERLKGVDSTLKIQPAKLEDSAVYLCASSPAVGVREKLFFGSGTQLSVL.

This clonotype was seen more than once but under ten times. The rearrangement uses TRBV20-1 and TRBJ1-3; 7 bases fit TRBD1. The germline CDR1 and CDR2 sequences are DFQATT and SNEGSKA (reference sequence). CDR3 length: 14 residues. V trimming: 5 bases; J trimming: 0 bases; junction bases outside the gene matches: 4. The CDR3 loop is CSASGQISGNTIYF. The DNA of the CDR3 is TGCAGTGCTTCGGGACAGATCTCTGGAAACACCATATATTTT.

The table lists this clonotype with many counts. The J gene is TRBJ1-5, the V gene TRBV5-6; D unresolved. The V and J ends lost 6 bases and 4 bases respectively, with 11 bases between them. The germline gives CDR1 SGHDT, CDR2 YYEEEE. This CDR3 comprises 13 residues. CDR3 sequence reads: CASTLGPNQPQHF. In nucleotides, the CDR3 is TGTGCCAGCACCCTTGGGCCAAATCAGCCCCAGCATTTT.

This clonotype turned up a few times. This chain links TRBV27 with TRBJ2-7; TRBD1 agrees at 7 bases. Germline V gene data show CDR1 as MNHEY and CDR2 as SMNVEV (reference sequence). The CDR3 has 15 amino acids. Losses at the gene ends were 6 bases for V and 0 bases for J; bases not matched to a gene: 8. CDR3 in DNA: TGTGCCAGCAGCCCGGGACAGCTTAGCTCCTACGAGCAGTACTTC. Encoded protein: CASSPGQLSSYEQYF.

This clonotype was recorded at least ten times. This rearrangement joins TRBV6-5 to TRBJ1-6; D unclear. The CDR3 length is 14 residues. Trimming took off 0 bases at V and 5 bases at J, with 5 bases between the two ends. The germline gives CDR1 MNHEY, CDR2 SVGAGI. The CDR3 protein is CASSYSKNNSPLHF. The CDR3 bases are TGTGCCAGCAGTTACTCGAAAAATAATTCACCCCTCCACTTT.